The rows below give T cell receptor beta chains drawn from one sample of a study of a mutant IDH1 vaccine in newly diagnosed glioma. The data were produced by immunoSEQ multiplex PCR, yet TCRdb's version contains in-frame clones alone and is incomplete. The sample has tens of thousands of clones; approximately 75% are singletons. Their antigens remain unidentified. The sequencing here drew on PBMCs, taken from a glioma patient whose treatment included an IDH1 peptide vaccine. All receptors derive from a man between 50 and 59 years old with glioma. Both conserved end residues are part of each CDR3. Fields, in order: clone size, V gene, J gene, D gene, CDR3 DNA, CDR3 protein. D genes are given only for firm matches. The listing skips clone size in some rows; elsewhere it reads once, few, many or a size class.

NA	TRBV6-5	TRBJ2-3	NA	TGTGCCAGCAGTTACCCACAGGGAGGCACAGATACGCAGTATTTT	CASSYPQGGTDTQYF
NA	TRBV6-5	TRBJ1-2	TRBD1	TGTGCCAGCAGTACCTGGGACAGGCCAAACTATGGCTACACCTTC	CASSTWDRPNYGYTF
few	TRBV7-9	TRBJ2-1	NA	TGTGCCAGCAGCGTTCGGACAGCCCGAGTTACTTACAATGAGCAGTTCTTC	CASSVRTARVTYNEQFF
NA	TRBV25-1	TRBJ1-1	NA	TGTGCCAGCAGTGAATTTCCTTTTTCCATGAACACTGAAGCTTTCTTT	CASSEFPFSMNTEAFF
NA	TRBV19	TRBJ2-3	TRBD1	TGTGCCAGTAGTAGACCCGGACAGGGGACGCAGTATTTT	CASSRPGQGTQYF
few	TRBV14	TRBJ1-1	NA	TGTGCCAGCAGCCCCCAGGGCATGGAAACTGAAGCTTTCTTT	CASSPQGMETEAFF
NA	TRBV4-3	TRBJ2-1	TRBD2	TGCGCCAGCAGCCAACAAGGCGGGGGGGCCCATGAGCAGTTCTTC	CASSQQGGGAHEQFF
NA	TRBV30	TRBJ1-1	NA	TGTGCCTGGAGTAGTAGACTGGCAGGAGCTTTCTTT	CAWSSRLAGAFF
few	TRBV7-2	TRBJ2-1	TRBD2	TGTGCCAGCAGCCTCCGACTAGCGGGGATAGACAATGAGCAGTTCTTC	CASSLRLAGIDNEQFF
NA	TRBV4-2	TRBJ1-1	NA	TGTGCCAGCAGATACGCGGGGGGGGCGAACACTGAAGCTTTCTTT	CASRYAGGANTEAFF